Included here is one T cell receptor (beta chain) sequence, with context. Its antigen is undetermined. The CDR3 length is 16 residues. The germline V gene has CDR1 SEHNR and CDR2 FQNEAQ (reference sequence). J gave up 5 bases and V 5 bases, and 6 bases lay outside the gene matches. Vbeta (60) and Jbeta (13) primers were used in the PCR. Profiled with immunoSEQ multiplex PCR; TCRdb holds only in-frame clones, not every one. The sample has about 57,000 clones; approximately 83% are singletons. This record comes from a study of cytomegalovirus exposure and HLA in healthy donors. Notes on the study in general: A later analysis linked more than 15,000 TCR beta sequences to HLA alleles at 0.05 false discovery rate. Three chains tied to CMV proved CMV antigen-specific in vitro. There were several of the most significant clusters that appeared linked to common viral pathogens in a later analysis.

V usage is TRBV7-9 and J usage is TRBJ2-2; 12 bases map to TRBD2. The sample taken for sequencing was PBMCs. The clonotype originates from a man aged 30-40 years in good health and CMV-seronegative. CDR3 amino acids: CASSPPGLAGTGELFF. CDR3 sequence (DNA): TGTGCCAGCAGCCCGCCGGGACTAGCGGGTACCGGGGAGCTGTTTTTT.